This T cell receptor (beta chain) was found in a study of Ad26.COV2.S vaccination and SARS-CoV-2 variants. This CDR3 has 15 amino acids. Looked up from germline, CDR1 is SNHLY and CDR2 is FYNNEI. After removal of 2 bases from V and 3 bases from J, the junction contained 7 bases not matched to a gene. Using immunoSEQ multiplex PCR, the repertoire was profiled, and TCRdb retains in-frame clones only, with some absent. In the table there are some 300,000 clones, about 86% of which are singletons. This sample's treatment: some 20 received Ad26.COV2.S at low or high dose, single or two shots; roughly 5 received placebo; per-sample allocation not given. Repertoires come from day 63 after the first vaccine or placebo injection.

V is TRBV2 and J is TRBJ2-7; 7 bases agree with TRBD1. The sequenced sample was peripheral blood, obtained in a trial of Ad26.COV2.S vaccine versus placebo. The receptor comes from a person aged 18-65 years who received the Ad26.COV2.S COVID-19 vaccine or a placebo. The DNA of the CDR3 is TGTGCCAGCAGTGAAACCGGGACAGAAGACTACGAGCAGTACTTC. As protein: CASSETGTEDYEQYF.